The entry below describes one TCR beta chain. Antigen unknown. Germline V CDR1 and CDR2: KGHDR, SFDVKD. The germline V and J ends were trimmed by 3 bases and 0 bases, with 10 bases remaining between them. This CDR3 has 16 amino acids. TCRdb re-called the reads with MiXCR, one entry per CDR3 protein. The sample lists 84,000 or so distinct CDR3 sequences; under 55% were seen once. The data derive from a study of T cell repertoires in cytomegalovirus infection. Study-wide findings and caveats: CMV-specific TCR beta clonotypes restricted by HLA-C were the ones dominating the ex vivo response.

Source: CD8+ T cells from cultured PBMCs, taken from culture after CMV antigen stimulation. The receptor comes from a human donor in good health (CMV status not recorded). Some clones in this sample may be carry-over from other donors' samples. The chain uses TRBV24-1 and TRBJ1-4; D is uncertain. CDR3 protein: CATSDRPSSTNEKLFF. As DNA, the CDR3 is TGTGCCACCAGTGATCGTCCCTCCTCAACTAATGAAAAACTGTTTTTT.